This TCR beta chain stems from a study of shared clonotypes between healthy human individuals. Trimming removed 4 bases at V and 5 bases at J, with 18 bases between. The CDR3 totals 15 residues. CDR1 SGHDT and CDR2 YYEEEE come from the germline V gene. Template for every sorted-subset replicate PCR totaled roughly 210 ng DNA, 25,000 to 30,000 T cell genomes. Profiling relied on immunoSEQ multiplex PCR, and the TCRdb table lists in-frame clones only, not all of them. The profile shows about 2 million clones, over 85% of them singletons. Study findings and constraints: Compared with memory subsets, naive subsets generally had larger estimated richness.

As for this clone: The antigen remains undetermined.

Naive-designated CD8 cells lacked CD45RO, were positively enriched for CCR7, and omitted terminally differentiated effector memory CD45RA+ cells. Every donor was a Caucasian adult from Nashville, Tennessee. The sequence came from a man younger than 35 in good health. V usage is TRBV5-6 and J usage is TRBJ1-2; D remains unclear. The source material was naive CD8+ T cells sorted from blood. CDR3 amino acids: CASSRSRSVGYGYTF. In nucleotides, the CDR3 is TGTGCCAGCAGCCGCTCGCGTTCCGTGGGGTATGGCTACACCTTC.